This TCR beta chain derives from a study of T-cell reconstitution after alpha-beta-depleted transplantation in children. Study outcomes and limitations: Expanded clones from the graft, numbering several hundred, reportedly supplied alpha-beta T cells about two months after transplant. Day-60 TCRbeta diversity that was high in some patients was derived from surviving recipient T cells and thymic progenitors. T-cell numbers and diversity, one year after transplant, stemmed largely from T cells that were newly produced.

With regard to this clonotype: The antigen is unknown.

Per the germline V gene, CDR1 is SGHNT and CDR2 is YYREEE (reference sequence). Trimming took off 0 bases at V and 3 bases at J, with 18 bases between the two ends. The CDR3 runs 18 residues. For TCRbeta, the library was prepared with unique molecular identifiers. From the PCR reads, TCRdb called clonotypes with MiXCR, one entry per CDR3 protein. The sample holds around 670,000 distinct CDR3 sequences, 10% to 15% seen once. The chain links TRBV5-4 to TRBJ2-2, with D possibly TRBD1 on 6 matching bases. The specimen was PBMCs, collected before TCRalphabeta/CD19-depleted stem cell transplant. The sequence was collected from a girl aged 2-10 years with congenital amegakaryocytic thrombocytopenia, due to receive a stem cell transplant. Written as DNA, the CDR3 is TGTGCCAGCAGCTTGGTTCGATTCGGACAGCGCTACACCGGGGAGCTGTTTTTT. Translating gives CASSLVRFGQRYTGELFF.